Presented here are 10 T cell receptor beta chains from one specimen sequenced in a study of CD8 T cells in Susac syndrome. RNA in amounts of roughly 0.45 to 1 ug was reverse transcribed with random hexamers. One entry per CDR3 protein results from TCRdb running MiXCR on the immunoSEQ multiplex PCR reads. The sample records 100,000 to 150,000 distinct CDR3 sequences, about 93% being singletons. Sequencing input: CD4+ T cells from PBMCs. The receptor set was obtained from a human donor in good health.

In its sample, this clonotype was seen once. The rearrangement joins TRBV5-6 to TRBJ2-1; possible D gene TRBD2, 6 bases. The CDR3 extends over 16 amino acids. Germline lookup yields CDR1 SGHDT and CDR2 YYEEEE. V shed 1 base and J shed 4 bases, with 15 bases lying between them. This CDR3 is CASSLSNGRAYNEQFF. DNA of the CDR3: TGTGCCAGCAGCTTGAGTAACGGGAGAGCATACAATGAGCAGTTCTTC.

This chain joins TRBV12-3 or TRBV12-4 and TRBJ2-2, with a tentative D call TRBD2 (5 bases). The CDR3 sequence is 16 residues long. Trimming took 7 bases from V and 1 from J, leaving 16 bases between them. For the CDR3, the DNA is TGTGCCAGCACCCTGCTGTTGAGGGTGAACACCGGGGAGCTGTTTTTT. Protein product: CASTLLLRVNTGELFF.

The rearrangement joins TRBV18 to TRBJ1-2; unclear D gene. The CDR3 spans 13 residues. Germline CDR1 reads KGHSH; CDR2 reads LQKENI. V lost 2 bases to trimming and J lost 5 bases, with 9 bases between them. The CDR3 protein is CASSPVRAYGYTF. The CDR3 DNA sequence: TGTGCCAGCTCACCAGTCCGGGCTTATGGCTACACCTTC.

The J gene is TRBJ2-2, the V gene TRBV12-3 or TRBV12-4, with 9 nucleotides matching TRBD2. The CDR3 loop spans 15 amino acids. J was trimmed by 4 bases and V by 3 bases; bases with no gene match: 3. CDR3 loop: CASSFIAGATGELFF. CDR3 coding DNA: TGTGCCAGCAGTTTTATAGCGGGGGCCACCGGGGAGCTGTTTTTT.

The chain carries TRBV6-5 and TRBJ1-3; TRBD1 matches 7 bases. After removal of 5 bases from V and 4 bases from J, the junction contained 2 bases not matched to a gene. The CDR3 length is 13 residues. Looked up from germline, CDR1 is MNHEY and CDR2 is SVGAGI. Here the CDR3 reads CASSNRGGNTIYF. Written as DNA, the CDR3 is TGTGCCAGCAGTAACAGGGGCGGAAACACCATATATTTT.

The V gene is TRBV5-1, the J gene TRBJ2-2, with D tentatively TRBD2 (6 bases). Trimming shortened V by 0 bases and J by 4 bases, and 10 bases separated the two germline ends. Germline CDR1 reads SGHRS; CDR2 reads YFSETQ. The CDR3 is made up of 15 amino acids. CDR3 coding DNA: TGCGCCAGCAGCTTGGCCGTCGGGGGCACCGGGGAGCTGTTTTTT. It codes for CASSLAVGGTGELFF.

The V and J genes are TRBV7-2 and TRBJ2-1; TRBD2 matches at 7 bases. This CDR3 region has 14 residues. The germline CDR1 and CDR2 sequences are SGHTA and FQGNSA. The V gene end was trimmed by 4 bases and the J gene end by 6 bases; junction bases not matched to a gene: 6. CDR3 region: CASSSIASGNEQFF. CDR3 DNA: TGTGCCAGCAGCTCGATCGCTAGCGGCAATGAGCAGTTCTTC. Combining the CDR3 with reference TRBV7-2 and TRBJ2-1 gives the whole variable domain GAGVSQSPSNKVTEKGKDVELRCDPISGHTALYWYRQSLGQGLEFLIYFQGNSAPDKSGLPSDRFSAERTGGSVSTLTIQRTQQEDSAVYLCASSSIASGNEQFFGPGTRLTVL.

V and J are TRBV10-3 and TRBJ2-1; D might be TRBD1 (6 bases). CDR3 size: 14 residues. CDR1 and CDR2 (germline): ENHRY, SYGVKD. V dropped 4 bases and J dropped 11 bases, with 18 bases sitting between them. The CDR3 loop reads CAISVGQIARQQFF. DNA for the CDR3: TGTGCCATCAGTGTAGGACAGATAGCAAGACAGCAGTTCTTC.

The chain links TRBV19 to TRBJ2-2; possible D gene TRBD2, 5 bases. From germline, CDR1 is LNHDA and CDR2 SQIVND (reference sequence). Trimming took 1 base from V and 1 from J, leaving 7 bases between them. This CDR3 has 15 amino acids. Here the CDR3 DNA reads TGTGCCAGTAGTATAGTAGGGAGGAACACCGGGGAGCTGTTTTTT. Protein sequence: CASSIVGRNTGELFF.

This rearrangement joins TRBV2 to TRBJ1-1; perhaps TRBD1 as D (6 bases). This CDR3 is built from 14 residues. The germline gives CDR1 SNHLY, CDR2 FYNNEI. Trimming pared 0 bases from V and 5 bases from J, leaving 10 bases between. CDR3 sequence reads: CASSEAGRGTEAFF. Here the CDR3 DNA reads TGTGCCAGCAGTGAAGCAGGGAGGGGGACTGAAGCTTTCTTT.